The present T cell receptor (beta chain) was sequenced within a study of blood T cell repertoires in COVID-19. Study summary: Acute and convalescent COVID-19 specimens originated in the United States, Italy and Spain.

Authors' analysis steps: Using reference gene primer amplification, nucleated cell counts were estimated. Clones were read by immunoSEQ multiplex PCR, and TCRdb kept only the in-frame ones, dropping some. That table supplies the V and J calls and clone size; D and trimming were determined from the DNA. Here the sample spans approximately 250,000 clones, over 70% being singletons. Trimming removed 5 bases at V and 0 bases at J, with 17 bases between. Germline V CDR1 and CDR2: MNHEY, SMNVEV (reference sequence). The CDR3 is 16 residues long. This chain connects TRBV27 to TRBJ2-7, with a tentative D call TRBD2 (5 bases). This TCR came from a human donor in a cohort sampled during active COVID-19. The sample taken for sequencing was peripheral blood. The CDR3 region has the DNA TGTGCCAGCAGTCCCTCCTTGGCGGGTTCCTCCTACGAGCAGTACTTC. It codes for CASSPSLAGSSYEQYF.